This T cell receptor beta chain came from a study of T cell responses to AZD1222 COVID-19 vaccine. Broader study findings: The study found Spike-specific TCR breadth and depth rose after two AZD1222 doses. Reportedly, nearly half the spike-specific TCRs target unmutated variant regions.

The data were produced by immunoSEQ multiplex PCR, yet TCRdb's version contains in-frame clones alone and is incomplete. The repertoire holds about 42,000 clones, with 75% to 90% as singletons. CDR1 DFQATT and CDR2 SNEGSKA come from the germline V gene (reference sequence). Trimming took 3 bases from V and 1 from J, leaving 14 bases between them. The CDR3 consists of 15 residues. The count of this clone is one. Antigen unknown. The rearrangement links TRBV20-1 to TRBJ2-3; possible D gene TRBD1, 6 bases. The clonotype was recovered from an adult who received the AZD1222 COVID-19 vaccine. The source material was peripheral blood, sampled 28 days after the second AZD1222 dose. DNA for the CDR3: TGCAGTGCTAGTTCCCTAGCAGGGGGCACAGATACGCAGTATTTT. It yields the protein CSASSLAGGTDTQYF.